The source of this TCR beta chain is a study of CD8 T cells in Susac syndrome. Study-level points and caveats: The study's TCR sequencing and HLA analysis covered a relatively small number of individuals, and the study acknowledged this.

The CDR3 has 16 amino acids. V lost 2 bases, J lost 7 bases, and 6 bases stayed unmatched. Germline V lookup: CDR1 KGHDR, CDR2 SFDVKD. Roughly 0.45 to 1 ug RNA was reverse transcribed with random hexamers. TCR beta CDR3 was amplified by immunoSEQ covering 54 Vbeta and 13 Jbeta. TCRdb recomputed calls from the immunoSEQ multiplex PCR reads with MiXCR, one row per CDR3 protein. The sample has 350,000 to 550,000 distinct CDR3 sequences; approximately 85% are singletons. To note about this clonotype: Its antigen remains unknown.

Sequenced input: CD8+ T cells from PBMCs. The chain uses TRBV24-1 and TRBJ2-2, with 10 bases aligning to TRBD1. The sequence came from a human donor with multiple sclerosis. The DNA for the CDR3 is TGTGCCACCAGTGATTCCGGGACAGGGGTTATCGGGGAGCTGTTTTTT. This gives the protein CATSDSGTGVIGELFF.